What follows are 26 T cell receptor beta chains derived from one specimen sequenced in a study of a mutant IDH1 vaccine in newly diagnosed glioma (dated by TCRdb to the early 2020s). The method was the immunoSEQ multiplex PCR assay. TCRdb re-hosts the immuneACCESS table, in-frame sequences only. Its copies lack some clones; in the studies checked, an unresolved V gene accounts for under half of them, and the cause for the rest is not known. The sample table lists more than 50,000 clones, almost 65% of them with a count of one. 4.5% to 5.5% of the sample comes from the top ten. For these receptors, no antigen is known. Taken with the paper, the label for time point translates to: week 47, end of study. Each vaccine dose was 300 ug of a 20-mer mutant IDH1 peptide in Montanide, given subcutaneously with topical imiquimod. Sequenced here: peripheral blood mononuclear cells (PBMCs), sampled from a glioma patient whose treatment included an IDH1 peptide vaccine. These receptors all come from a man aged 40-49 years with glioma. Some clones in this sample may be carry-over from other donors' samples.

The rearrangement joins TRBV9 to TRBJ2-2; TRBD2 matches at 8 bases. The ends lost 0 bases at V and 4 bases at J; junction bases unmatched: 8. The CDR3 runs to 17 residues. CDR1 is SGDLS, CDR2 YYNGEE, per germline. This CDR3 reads CASSVDGTRHITGELFF. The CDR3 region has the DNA TGTGCCAGCAGCGTAGATGGGACTAGGCACATCACCGGGGAGCTGTTTTTT.

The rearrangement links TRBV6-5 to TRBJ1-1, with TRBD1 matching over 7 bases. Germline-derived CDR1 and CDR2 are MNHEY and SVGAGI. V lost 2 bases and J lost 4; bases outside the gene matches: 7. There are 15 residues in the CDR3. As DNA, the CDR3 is TGTGCCAGCAGTTACCTGGCAGGGGGGGTCACTGAAGCTTTCTTT. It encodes CASSYLAGGVTEAFF.

CDR3 sequence: CASSLDRGSSYEQYF. The CDR3 DNA reads TGCGCCAGCAGCTTGGACCGGGGCAGCTCCTACGAGCAGTACTTC. This chain links TRBV5-1 with TRBJ2-7; either TRBD1 or TRBD2 may fit D (5 bases each). This CDR3 contains 15 residues. The V and J ends lost 0 bases and 0 bases respectively, with 10 bases between them. Germline CDR1 and CDR2: SGHRS and YFSETQ.

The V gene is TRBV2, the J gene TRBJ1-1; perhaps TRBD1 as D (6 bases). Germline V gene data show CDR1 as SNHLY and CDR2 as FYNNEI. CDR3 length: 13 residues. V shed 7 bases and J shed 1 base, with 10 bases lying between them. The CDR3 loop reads CASTGGPNTEAFF. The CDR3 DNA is TGTGCCAGCACCGGGGGGCCGAACACTGAAGCTTTCTTT.

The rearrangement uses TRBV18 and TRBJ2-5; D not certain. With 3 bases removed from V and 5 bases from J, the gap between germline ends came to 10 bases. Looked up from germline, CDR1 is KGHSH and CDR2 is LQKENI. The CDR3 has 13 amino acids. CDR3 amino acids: CASSPINRETQYF. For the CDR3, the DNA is TGTGCCAGCTCACCGATAAATAGGGAGACCCAGTACTTC.

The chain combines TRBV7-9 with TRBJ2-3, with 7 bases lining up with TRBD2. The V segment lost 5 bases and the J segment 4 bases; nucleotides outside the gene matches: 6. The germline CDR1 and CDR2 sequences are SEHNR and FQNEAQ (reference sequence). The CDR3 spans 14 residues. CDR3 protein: CASSGGGAPDTQYF. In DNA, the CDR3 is TGTGCCAGCAGCGGGGGAGGGGCCCCAGATACGCAGTATTTT.

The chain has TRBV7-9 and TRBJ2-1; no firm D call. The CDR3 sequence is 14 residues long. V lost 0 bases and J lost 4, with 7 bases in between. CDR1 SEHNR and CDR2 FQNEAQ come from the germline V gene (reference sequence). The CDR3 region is CASSLARHYNEQFF. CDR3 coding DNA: TGTGCCAGCAGCTTAGCGCGCCATTACAATGAGCAGTTCTTC.

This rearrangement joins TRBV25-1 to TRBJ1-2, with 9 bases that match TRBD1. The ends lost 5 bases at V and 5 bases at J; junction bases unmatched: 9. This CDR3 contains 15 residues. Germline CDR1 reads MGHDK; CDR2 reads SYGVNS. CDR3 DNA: TGTGCCAGCAGTCCCACAGGGGGCGCAGGATATGGCTACACCTTC. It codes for CASSPTGGAGYGYTF.

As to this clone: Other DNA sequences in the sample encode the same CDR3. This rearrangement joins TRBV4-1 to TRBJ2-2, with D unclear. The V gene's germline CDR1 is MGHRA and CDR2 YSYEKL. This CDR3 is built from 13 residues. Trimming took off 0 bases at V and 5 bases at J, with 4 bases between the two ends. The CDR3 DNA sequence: TGCGCCAGCAGCCAAGAACGGACCGGGGAGCTGTTTTTT. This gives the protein CASSQERTGELFF.

The CDR3 region has the DNA TGTGCCATCAGTTGGACTAGCGGAGGGGAGACCCAGTACTTC. This sequence encodes CAISWTSGGETQYF. The chain carries TRBV10-3 and TRBJ2-5; 10 bases are a match to TRBD2. The length of the CDR3 is 14 residues. The germline CDR1 and CDR2 sequences are ENHRY and SYGVKD. The V gene end was trimmed by 5 bases and the J gene end by 5 bases; junction bases not matched to a gene: 5.

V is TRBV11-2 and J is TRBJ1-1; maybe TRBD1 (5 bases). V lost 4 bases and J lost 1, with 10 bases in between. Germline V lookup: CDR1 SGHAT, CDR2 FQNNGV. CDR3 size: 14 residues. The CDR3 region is CASSSGPGNTEAFF. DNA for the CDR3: TGTGCCAGCAGCTCGGGACCGGGGAACACTGAAGCTTTCTTT.

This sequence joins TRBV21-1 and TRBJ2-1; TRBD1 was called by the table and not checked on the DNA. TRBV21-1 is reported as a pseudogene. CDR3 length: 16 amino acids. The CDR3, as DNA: TGTGCCAGCAGCAAAGTCTGGGCAGGCTCCTACAATGAGCAGTTCTTC. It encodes CASSKVWAGSYNEQFF.

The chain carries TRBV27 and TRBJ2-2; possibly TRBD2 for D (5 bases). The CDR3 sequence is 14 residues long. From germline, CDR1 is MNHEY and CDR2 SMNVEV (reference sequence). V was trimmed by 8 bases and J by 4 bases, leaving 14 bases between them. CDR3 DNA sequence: TGTGCCAGCGGACTGAATTCAGGCACCGGGGAGCTGTTTTTT. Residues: CASGLNSGTGELFF.

The CDR3 coding sequence is TGTGCCAGCTCTCAAGTGGCAGGGGAGCCCCCCGCGCATGGCTACACCTTC. Translation gives CASSQVAGEPPAHGYTF. This chain uses TRBV18 with TRBJ1-2, with D perhaps matching TRBD1 (6 bases). CDR1 is KGHSH and CDR2 is LQKENI in the germline V gene. This CDR3 is built from 17 residues. V gave up 6 bases and J gave up 6 bases, with 26 bases separating them.

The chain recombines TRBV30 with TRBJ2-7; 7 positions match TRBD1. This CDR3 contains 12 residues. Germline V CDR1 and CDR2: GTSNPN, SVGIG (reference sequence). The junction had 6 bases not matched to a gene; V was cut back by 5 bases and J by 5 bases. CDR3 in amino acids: CAWGRGWDEQYF. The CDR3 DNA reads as TGTGCCTGGGGCAGGGGGTGGGACGAGCAGTACTTC.

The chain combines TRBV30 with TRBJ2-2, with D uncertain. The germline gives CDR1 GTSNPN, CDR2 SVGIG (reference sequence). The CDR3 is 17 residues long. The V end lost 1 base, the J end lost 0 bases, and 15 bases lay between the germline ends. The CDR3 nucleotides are TGTGCCTGGAGTGCCCTCTCCCTCCCTGCGAACACCGGGGAGCTGTTTTTT. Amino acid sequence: CAWSALSLPANTGELFF.

For the CDR3, the DNA is TGTGCCAGCAGTCTGGGCGGGACCGGTCAGCCCCAGCATTTT. Translation: CASSLGGTGQPQHF. V gene TRBV2 combines with J gene TRBJ1-5, with D maybe TRBD1 (5 bases). CDR3 length: 14 residues. V lost 5 bases and J lost 6, with 14 bases in between. Per the germline V gene, CDR1 is SNHLY and CDR2 is FYNNEI.

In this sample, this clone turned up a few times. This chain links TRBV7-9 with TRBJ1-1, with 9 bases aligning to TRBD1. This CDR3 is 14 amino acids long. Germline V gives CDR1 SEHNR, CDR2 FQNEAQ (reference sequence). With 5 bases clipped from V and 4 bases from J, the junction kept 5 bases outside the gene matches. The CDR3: CASSQQGALTEAFF. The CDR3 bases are TGTGCCAGCAGCCAACAGGGGGCTCTCACTGAAGCTTTCTTT.

The CDR3 DNA reads TGCGCCAGCAGCCGCGGGACGGACGGGTACGAGCAGTACTTC. This sequence encodes CASSRGTDGYEQYF. The chain uses TRBV4-1 and TRBJ2-7; perhaps TRBD2 as D (6 bases). The CDR3 length is 14 residues. Germline V gene sequence: CDR1 MGHRA, CDR2 YSYEKL. Trimming removed 4 bases from V and 4 bases from J, with 14 bases in between.

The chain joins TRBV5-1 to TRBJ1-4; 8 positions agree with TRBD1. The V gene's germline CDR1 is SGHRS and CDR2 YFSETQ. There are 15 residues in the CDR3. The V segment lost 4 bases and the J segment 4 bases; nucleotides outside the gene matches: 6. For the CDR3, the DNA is TGCGCCAGCAGCCCCAGGGGGCTGGGTAATGAAAAACTGTTTTTT. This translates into CASSPRGLGNEKLFF.

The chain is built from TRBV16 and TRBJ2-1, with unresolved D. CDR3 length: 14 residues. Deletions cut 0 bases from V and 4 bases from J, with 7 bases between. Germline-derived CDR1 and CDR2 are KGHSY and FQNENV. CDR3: CASSQSQPYNEQFF. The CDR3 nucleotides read TGTGCCAGCAGCCAATCACAGCCGTACAATGAGCAGTTCTTC.

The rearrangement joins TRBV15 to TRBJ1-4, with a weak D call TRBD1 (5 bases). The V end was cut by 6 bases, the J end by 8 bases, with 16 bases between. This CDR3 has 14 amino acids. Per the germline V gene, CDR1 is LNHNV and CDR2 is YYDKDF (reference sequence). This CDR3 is CATRGGDQEEKLFF. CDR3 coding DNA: TGTGCCACCAGGGGGGGGGACCAGGAGGAAAAACTGTTTTTT. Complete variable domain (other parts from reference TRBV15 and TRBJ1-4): DAMVIQNPRYQVTQFGKPVTLSCSQTLNHNVMYWYQQKSSQAPKLLFHYYDKDFNNEADTPDNFQSRRPNTSFCFLDIRSPGLGDTAMYLCATRGGDQEEKLFFGSGTQLSVL.

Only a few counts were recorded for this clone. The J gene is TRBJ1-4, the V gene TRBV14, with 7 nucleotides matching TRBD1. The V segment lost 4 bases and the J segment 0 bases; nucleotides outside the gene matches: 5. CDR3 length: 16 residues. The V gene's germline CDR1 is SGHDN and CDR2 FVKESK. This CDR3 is CASSPGQPPTNEKLFF. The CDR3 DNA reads TGTGCCAGCAGCCCGGGACAGCCCCCAACTAATGAAAAACTGTTTTTT.

The CDR3 loop reads CASRGTGIVKQFF. The CDR3 DNA is TGTGCCAGCAGGGGGACCGGAATTGTTAAGCAGTTCTTC. The genes are TRBV2 and TRBJ2-1, with D perhaps TRBD1 or TRBD2 (5 bases each). V was cut by 6 bases and J by 11 bases, with 17 bases left in between. The length of the CDR3 is 13 residues. Germline V gives CDR1 SNHLY, CDR2 FYNNEI.

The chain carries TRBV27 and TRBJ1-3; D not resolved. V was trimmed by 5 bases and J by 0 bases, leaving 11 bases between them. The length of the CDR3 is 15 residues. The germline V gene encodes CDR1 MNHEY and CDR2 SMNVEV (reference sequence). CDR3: CASSPAYNSGNTIYF. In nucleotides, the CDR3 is TGTGCCAGCAGTCCGGCGTATAACTCTGGAAACACCATATATTTT.

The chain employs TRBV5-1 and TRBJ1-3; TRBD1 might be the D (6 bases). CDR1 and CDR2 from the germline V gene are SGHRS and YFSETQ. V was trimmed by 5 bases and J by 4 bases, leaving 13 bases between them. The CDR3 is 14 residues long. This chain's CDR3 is CASRAQGPGNTIYF. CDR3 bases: TGCGCCAGCAGGGCACAGGGACCCGGAAACACCATATATTTT.